A selection of T cell receptor beta chains follows, all from one sample in a study of T cell responses to AZD1222 COVID-19 vaccine. The data were produced by immunoSEQ multiplex PCR, yet TCRdb's version contains in-frame clones alone and is incomplete. This table holds approximately 170,000 clones, around 93% found once. The source material was peripheral blood, sampled on day 0 of AZD1222 vaccination. The receptors stem from an adult in good health. Both conserved end residues are part of each CDR3. The order of the fields is V gene, D gene, CDR3 protein. The D gene is left open where the match is weak.

TRBV2,TRBD2,CASSGIREATGRASYNEQFF
TRBV7-9,TRBD2,CASSLVGLGTAGELFF
TRBV7-2,NA,CASSLTQGLTYEQYF
TRBV7-9,NA,CASSLVNSITEAFF
TRBV6-5,NA,CASSWDSSSYNEQFF
TRBV11-3,NA,CASSLSNEKLFF
TRBV6-5,TRBD1,CASSYSQGAHEQYF
TRBV7-9,TRBD1,CASSNRDSPYEQYF
TRBV30,NA,CAWSEVVTWGAFF
TRBV9,NA,CASSVEPRANYGYTF
TRBV6-1,TRBD2,CASSERSGSSGTDTQYF
TRBV6-6,TRBD1,CASSITGVDGYTF
TRBV19,NA,CASRRGSTSYEQYF
TRBV6-2/TRBV6-3,TRBD2,CASSYPLLAGSYNEQFF
TRBV11-2,NA,CASSLEAGFGNTIYF
TRBV27,TRBD1,CASSSPGGWGYTF
TRBV5-1,TRBD1,CASSLAAGQVGVYEQYF
TRBV28,TRBD2,CASSLMGLPIRGTGELFF
TRBV27,TRBD2,CASKVQRDRAGELFF
TRBV1,NA,CTSSQDRGPNQPQHF
TRBV6-2/TRBV6-3,NA,CASSYHVGPGLNIQYF
TRBV5-1,NA,CASRSPQSLVTGELFF
TRBV2,TRBD2,CASKPIAGIYNEQFF
TRBV14,NA,CASSQEGRRLSSEQYF
TRBV18,NA,CASSPDSNYGYTF
TRBV9,NA,CASSVAGGAQGNEKLFF
TRBV11-2,TRBD1,CASSLPWDRGFKNTIYF
TRBV7-9,TRBD1,CASSLATGVTYEQYF
TRBV18,TRBD2,CASSPGRANTGELFF
TRBV7-9,NA,CASSLEGGFPQPQHF
TRBV3-1/TRBV3-2,NA,CASSQRPETQYF
TRBV6-2/TRBV6-3,NA,CASSKTGANEQFF
TRBV2,TRBD2,CASSELGRDSDTQYF
TRBV18,NA,CASSPSHGDTEAFF
TRBV15,NA,CATSRGRRDSRVDSEQYF
TRBV28,TRBD1,CASSLGTGPTGEQYF
TRBV2,NA,CASSQRSEQYF
TRBV6-5,NA,CASTPTAPGGYTF
TRBV9,TRBD2,CASSGTSGTTDTQYF
TRBV7-8,NA,CASSVTGGYEQYF
TRBV7-2,TRBD1,CASSLGLTGATDTF
TRBV14,NA,CASSPGSETQYF
TRBV3-1/TRBV3-2,TRBD1,CASSLRDRGPQETQYF
TRBV6-2/TRBV6-3,TRBD2,CASSSSPRLAGYTQYF
TRBV28,NA,CATSQGFGGYTF
TRBV27,NA,CASGGLVGSYNEQFF
TRBV6-5,NA,CASKYDTGTPRELFF
TRBV7-8,NA,CASRDPANYGYTF
TRBV21-1,NA,CASSKIYPPGGTSTDTQYF
TRBV19,NA,CASSRVIGAYEQYF